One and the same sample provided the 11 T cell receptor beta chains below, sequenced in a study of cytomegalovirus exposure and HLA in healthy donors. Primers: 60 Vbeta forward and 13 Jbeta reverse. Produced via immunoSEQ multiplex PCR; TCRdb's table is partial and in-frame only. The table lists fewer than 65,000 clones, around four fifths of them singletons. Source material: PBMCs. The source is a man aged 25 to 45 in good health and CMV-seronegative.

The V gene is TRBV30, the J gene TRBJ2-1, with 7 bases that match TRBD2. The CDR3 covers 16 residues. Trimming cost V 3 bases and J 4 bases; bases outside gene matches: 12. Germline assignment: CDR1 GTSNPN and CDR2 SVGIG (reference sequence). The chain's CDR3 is CAWSLRGLKPYNEQFF. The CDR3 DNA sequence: TGTGCCTGGAGCTTACGGGGACTAAAACCTTACAATGAGCAGTTCTTC. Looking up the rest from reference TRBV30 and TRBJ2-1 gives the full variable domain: SQTIHQWPATLVQPVGSPLSLECTVEGTSNPNLYWYRQAAGRGLQLLFYSVGIGQISSEVPQNLSASRPQDRQFILSSKKLLLSDSGFYLCAWSLRGLKPYNEQFFGPGTRLTVL.

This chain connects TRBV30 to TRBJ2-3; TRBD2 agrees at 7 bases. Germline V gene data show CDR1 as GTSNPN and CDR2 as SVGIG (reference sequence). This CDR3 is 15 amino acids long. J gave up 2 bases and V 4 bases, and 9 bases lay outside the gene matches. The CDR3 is CAWIKGGSYTDTQYF. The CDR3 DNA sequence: TGTGCCTGGATTAAGGGCGGGAGTTACACAGATACGCAGTATTTT.

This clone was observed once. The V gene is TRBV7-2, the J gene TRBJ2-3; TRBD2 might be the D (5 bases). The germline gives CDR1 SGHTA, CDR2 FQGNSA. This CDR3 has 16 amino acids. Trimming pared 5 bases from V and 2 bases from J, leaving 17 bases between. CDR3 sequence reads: CASSAPPGSHTDTQYF. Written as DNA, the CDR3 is TGTGCCAGCAGCGCCCCCCCGGGGAGTCACACAGATACGCAGTATTTT.

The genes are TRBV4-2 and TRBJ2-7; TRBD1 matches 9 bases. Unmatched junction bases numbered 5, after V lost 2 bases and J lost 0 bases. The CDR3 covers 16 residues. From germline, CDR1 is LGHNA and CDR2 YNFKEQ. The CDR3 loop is CASSQRDRDVSYEQYF. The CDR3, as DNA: TGTGCCAGCAGCCAACGGGACAGGGACGTCTCCTACGAGCAGTACTTC.

DNA of the CDR3: TGTGCCACCAGCAGGGGGGGGGTCCTCGGTGAAAAACTGTTTTTT. This sequence encodes CATSRGGVLGEKLFF. The V call is TRBV15, the J call TRBJ1-4, with D perhaps TRBD1 (5 bases). CDR3 length: 15 residues. Looked up from germline, CDR1 is LNHNV and CDR2 is YYDKDF (reference sequence). Trimming pared 3 bases from V and 7 bases from J, leaving 15 bases between.

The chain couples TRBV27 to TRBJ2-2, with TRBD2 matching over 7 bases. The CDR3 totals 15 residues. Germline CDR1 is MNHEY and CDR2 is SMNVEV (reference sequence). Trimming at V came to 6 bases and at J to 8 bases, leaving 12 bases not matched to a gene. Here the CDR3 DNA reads TGTGCCAGCAGCAAAGGGACTAAAGTGTCTGGGGAGCTGTTTTTT. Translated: CASSKGTKVSGELFF.

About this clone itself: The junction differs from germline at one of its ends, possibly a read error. The CDR3 coding sequence is TGCAGTGCTAGCCGACAGGAACTCTTT. Protein sequence: CSASRQELF. The genes are TRBV20-1 and TRBJ1-1; D may be TRBD1 (6 bases). The CDR3 consists of 9 residues. Germline lookup yields CDR1 DFQATT and CDR2 SNEGSKA (reference sequence).

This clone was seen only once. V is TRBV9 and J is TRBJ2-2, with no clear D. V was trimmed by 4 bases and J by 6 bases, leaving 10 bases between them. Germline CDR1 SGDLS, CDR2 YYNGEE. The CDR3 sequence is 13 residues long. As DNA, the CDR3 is TGTGCCAGCAGCCCTGGGCCCTCCGGGGAGCTGTTTTTT. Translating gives CASSPGPSGELFF.

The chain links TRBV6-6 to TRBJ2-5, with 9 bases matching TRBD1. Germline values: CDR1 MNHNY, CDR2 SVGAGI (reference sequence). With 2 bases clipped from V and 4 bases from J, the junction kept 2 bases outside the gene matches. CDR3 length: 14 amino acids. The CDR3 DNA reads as TGTGCCAGCAGTTACAACAGGGGGCGAGAGACCCAGTACTTC. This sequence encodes CASSYNRGRETQYF.

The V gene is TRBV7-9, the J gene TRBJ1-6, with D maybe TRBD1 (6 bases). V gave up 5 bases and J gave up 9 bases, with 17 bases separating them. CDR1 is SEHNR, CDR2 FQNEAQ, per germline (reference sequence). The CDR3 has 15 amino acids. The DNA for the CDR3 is TGTGCCAGCAGCAGGGACGTCACAGGGACTTCACCCCTCCACTTT. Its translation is CASSRDVTGTSPLHF.

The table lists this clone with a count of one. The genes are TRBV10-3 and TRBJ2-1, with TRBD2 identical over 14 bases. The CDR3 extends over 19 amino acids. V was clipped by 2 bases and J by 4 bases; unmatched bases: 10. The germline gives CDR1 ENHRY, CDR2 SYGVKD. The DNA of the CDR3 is TGTGCCATCAGTGAGCCCCCCGGGACTAGCGGGAGAGGGTACAATGAGCAGTTCTTC. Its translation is CAISEPPGTSGRGYNEQFF.